This paragraph reports one TCR beta chain. Antigen: not known. These data come from a study of CD8 T cells in Susac syndrome. General study points: The TCR sequencing and HLA analysis in the study involved a relatively small number of individuals, as the study acknowledged.

Unmatched junction bases numbered 4, after V lost 0 bases and J lost 5 bases. The CDR3 spans 13 residues. Germline V gene data show CDR1 as GTSNPN and CDR2 as SVGIG (reference sequence). The RNA, roughly 0.45 to 1 ug, was put through reverse transcription using random hexamers. Using its own MiXCR run on the immunoSEQ multiplex PCR reads, TCRdb lists one record per CDR3 protein. The sample carries about 120,000 distinct CDR3 sequences, 94% recorded once. The specimen sequenced was CD4+ T cells from PBMCs. This receptor was identified in a human donor in good health. This chain connects TRBV30 to TRBJ2-7, with 7 bases matching TRBD1. The CDR3 region has the DNA TGTGCCTGGAGTGTACAGGGGTCCCACGAGCAGTACTTC. Translating gives CAWSVQGSHEQYF.